Below are 19 T cell receptor beta chains sequenced from a single sample in a study of OX40 agonist ivuxolimab in advanced cancers. Data came from immunoSEQ multiplex PCR; TCRdb stores just in-frame clones and leaves some out. Of approximately 65,000 clones in the sample, nearly 85% were seen once. Source: CD4+ or CD8+ T cells sorted from blood, taken in a trial of the OX40 agonist ivuxolimab. These receptors all come from an adult with an advanced solid tumor such as melanoma, head and neck, liver or kidney cancer.

This clone was recorded once. CDR3 nucleotide sequence: TGTGCCAGCAGTGAAGCACCAGGGGGCGCGGATTCACCCCTCCACTTT. Encoded protein: CASSEAPGGADSPLHF. V gene TRBV2 combines with J gene TRBJ1-6; 8 bases align to TRBD1. V was pared by 0 bases and J by 8 bases, with 6 bases of the junction left unmatched. Germline lookup yields CDR1 SNHLY and CDR2 FYNNEI. The CDR3 sequence is 16 residues long. Together with reference TRBV2 and TRBJ1-6, the CDR3 gives the full variable domain: EPEVTQTPSHQVTQMGQEVILRCVPISNHLYFYWYRQILGQKVEFLVSFYNNEISEKSEIFDDQFSVERPDGSNFTLKIRSTKLEDSAMYFCASSEAPGGADSPLHFGNGTRLTVT.

This chain uses TRBV2 with TRBJ2-6, with D possibly called TRBD1 or TRBD2 (5 bases each). Germline V gives CDR1 SNHLY, CDR2 FYNNEI. This CDR3 contains 13 residues. Deletions cut 9 bases from V and 0 bases from J, with 6 bases between. CDR3 amino acids: CARRGSGANVLTF. As DNA, the CDR3 is TGTGCCAGGAGGGGCTCTGGGGCCAACGTCCTGACTTTC.

The CDR3 nucleotides are TGCGCCAGCAGCTTGACCGGGACTAGCGGAACTACAGATACGCAGTATTTT. Its translation is CASSLTGTSGTTDTQYF. The chain recombines TRBV5-1 with TRBJ2-3, with 11 bases identical to TRBD2. This CDR3 is 17 amino acids long. The V and J ends lost 1 base and 3 bases, in that order; junction bases with no gene match: 7. Germline V gene lookup returns CDR1 SGHRS and CDR2 YFSETQ. Together with reference TRBV5-1 and TRBJ2-3, the CDR3 gives the full variable domain: KAGVTQTPRYLIKTRGQQVTLSCSPISGHRSVSWYQQTPGQGLQFLFEYFSETQRNKGNFPGRFSGRQFSNSRSEMNVSTLELGDSALYLCASSLTGTSGTTDTQYFGPGTRLTVL.

This chain uses TRBV5-1 with TRBJ2-3; perhaps TRBD2 as D (6 bases). The germline CDR1 and CDR2 sequences are SGHRS and YFSETQ. V was clipped by 1 base and J by 2 bases, with 11 bases between them. This CDR3 comprises 15 residues. CDR3 sequence reads: CASSLWGVFTDTQYF. The CDR3 DNA is TGCGCCAGCAGCTTGTGGGGGGTCTTCACAGATACGCAGTATTTT.

This clone was detected only once. The rearrangement joins TRBV7-3 to TRBJ2-3; 10 bases are shared with TRBD2. The length of the CDR3 is 14 residues. Unmatched junction bases numbered 1, after V lost 2 bases and J lost 5 bases. Germline-derived CDR1 and CDR2 are SGHTA and FQGTGA. The CDR3 nucleotides are TGTGCCAGCAGCTTAGGGACTAGCGAAGATACGCAGTATTTT. Amino acids: CASSLGTSEDTQYF.

The chain recombines TRBV5-1 with TRBJ2-3; D remains unclear. The CDR3 has 16 amino acids. Germline V lookup: CDR1 SGHRS, CDR2 YFSETQ. V gave up 0 bases and J gave up 0 bases, with 11 bases separating them. The CDR3 protein is CASSLGSATSTDTQYF. Here the CDR3 DNA reads TGCGCCAGCAGCTTGGGGAGCGCAACTAGCACAGATACGCAGTATTTT. The whole variable domain, filled in from reference TRBV5-1 and TRBJ2-3, reads KAGVTQTPRYLIKTRGQQVTLSCSPISGHRSVSWYQQTPGQGLQFLFEYFSETQRNKGNFPGRFSGRQFSNSRSEMNVSTLELGDSALYLCASSLGSATSTDTQYFGPGTRLTVL.

This rearrangement joins TRBV4-3 to TRBJ2-1; D tentatively reads TRBD1 or TRBD2 (5 bases each). The CDR3 runs to 15 residues. From germline, CDR1 is LGHNA and CDR2 YSLEER. V was shortened by 1 base and J by 3 bases, with 10 bases between the two germline ends. Written as DNA, the CDR3 is TGCGCCAGCAGCCAAGGGACTGGGGGCTACAATGAGCAGTTCTTC. This codes for CASSQGTGGYNEQFF.

This clone was counted once. The chain links TRBV28 to TRBJ2-1; D not resolved. Germline CDR1 is MDHEN and CDR2 is SYDVKM. V lost 10 bases, J lost 3 bases, and 13 bases lay in between. The CDR3 spans 13 residues. The CDR3 protein is CATRGSRYNEQFF. The CDR3 DNA reads TGTGCCACCCGTGGTAGTCGCTACAATGAGCAGTTCTTC.

The J gene is TRBJ2-5, the V gene TRBV6-5; 8 positions match TRBD1. J gave up 9 bases and V 10 bases, and 10 bases lay outside the gene matches. The CDR3 extends over 12 amino acids. Germline assignment: CDR1 MNHEY and CDR2 SVGAGI. The CDR3 spells CATSGTGPAQYF. CDR3 in DNA: TGTGCCACCTCCGGGACAGGTCCCGCCCAGTACTTC.

V gene TRBV5-1 combines with J gene TRBJ2-5, with D tentatively TRBD1 or TRBD2 (5 bases each). CDR1 and CDR2 from the germline V gene are SGHRS and YFSETQ. Trimming removed 3 bases at V and 1 base at J, with 10 bases between. CDR3 length equals 14 residues. CDR3 amino acids: CASSWGTGQETQYF. The CDR3 DNA reads TGCGCCAGCAGCTGGGGGACGGGCCAAGAGACCCAGTACTTC. Looking up the rest from reference TRBV5-1 and TRBJ2-5 gives the full variable domain: KAGVTQTPRYLIKTRGQQVTLSCSPISGHRSVSWYQQTPGQGLQFLFEYFSETQRNKGNFPGRFSGRQFSNSRSEMNVSTLELGDSALYLCASSWGTGQETQYFGPGTRLLVL.

The chain couples TRBV25-1 to TRBJ2-1; D assignment may be TRBD1 or TRBD2 (7 bases each). This CDR3 spans 16 amino acids. V was trimmed by 3 bases and J by 4 bases, leaving 16 bases between them. Germline loops: CDR1 MGHDK, CDR2 SYGVNS. The CDR3 coding sequence is TGTGCCAGCAGTGATCCCCGACAGGGAGGGTACAATGAGCAGTTCTTC. Translating gives CASSDPRQGGYNEQFF.

CDR3 coding DNA: TGTGCCAGCAGCGTGGCAGGGGGAACGACAGGGGCCAAAAACATTCAGTACTTC. Its protein product is CASSVAGGTTGAKNIQYF. The V and J genes are TRBV28 and TRBJ2-4, with 7 nucleotides matching TRBD1. The CDR3 consists of 18 residues. Unmatched junction bases numbered 15, after V lost 6 bases and J lost 1 base. The germline gives CDR1 MDHEN, CDR2 SYDVKM.

The table lists this clone with a count of one. J is TRBJ2-3 and V is TRBV2; 7 bases line up with TRBD1. The V gene's germline CDR1 is SNHLY and CDR2 FYNNEI. The length of the CDR3 is 16 residues. J was trimmed by 1 base and V by 6 bases; bases with no gene match: 10. The CDR3 spells CASRDQRTGRTDTQYF. In DNA form, the CDR3 reads TGTGCCAGCAGAGATCAAAGGACAGGACGCACAGATACGCAGTATTTT.

This chain links TRBV5-6 with TRBJ2-5, with a weak D call TRBD1 (6 bases). The CDR3 is 16 residues long. Germline assignment: CDR1 SGHDT and CDR2 YYEEEE. V lost 0 bases to trimming and J lost 1 base, with 13 bases between them. The CDR3 bases are TGTGCCAGCAGCTTGGAGGTCGGACAGTTCCAAGAGACCCAGTACTTC. It codes for CASSLEVGQFQETQYF.

The chain recombines TRBV2 with TRBJ1-4; perhaps TRBD1 as D (5 bases). CDR3 length: 12 residues. From germline, CDR1 is SNHLY and CDR2 FYNNEI. With 7 bases removed from V and 8 bases from J, the gap between germline ends came to 11 bases. CDR3 region: CASTTGGEKLFF. CDR3 nucleotides: TGTGCCAGCACTACAGGAGGGGAAAAACTGTTTTTT.

This chain uses TRBV10-3 with TRBJ1-6; 9 nucleotides align to TRBD1. After removal of 2 bases from V and 8 bases from J, the junction contained 4 bases not matched to a gene. The germline V gene has CDR1 ENHRY and CDR2 SYGVKD. This CDR3 region has 15 residues. Written as DNA, the CDR3 is TGTGCCATCAGTGAGCCGGGACAGGGAGATTCACCCCTCCACTTT. Its translation is CAISEPGQGDSPLHF.

Concerning this clone itself: Distinct nucleotide sequences in the sample also encode this CDR3. V is TRBV5-1 and J is TRBJ2-5; TRBD1 aligns across 8 bases. Germline CDR1 is SGHRS and CDR2 is YFSETQ. CDR3 length: 14 residues. With V trimmed by 4 bases and J by 5 bases, 7 bases remained unmatched. CDR3 region: CASSASGGRETQYF. In DNA, the CDR3 is TGCGCCAGCAGCGCCTCAGGGGGCCGGGAGACCCAGTACTTC.

This clone was detected once. The chain links TRBV30 to TRBJ1-3; 8 bases agree with TRBD1. The J segment lost 2 bases and the V segment lost 3 bases, leaving 3 bases of the junction unmatched. CDR3 length: 14 amino acids. CDR1 is GTSNPN and CDR2 is SVGIG in the germline V gene (reference sequence). The chain's CDR3 is CAWSSTGAGNTIYF. Written as DNA, the CDR3 is TGTGCCTGGAGCTCGACAGGGGCTGGAAACACCATATATTTT.

The rearrangement joins TRBV5-5 to TRBJ2-5; unclear D gene. CDR1 and CDR2 from the germline V gene are SGHKS and YYEKEE (reference sequence). The ends were cut back, 0 bases at V and 2 bases at J, with 8 bases in the middle. CDR3 length: 14 residues. CDR3 nucleotides: TGTGCCAGCAGCTTGGCCCTCAGACAAGAGACCCAGTACTTC. Protein sequence: CASSLALRQETQYF.